The TCR beta chain described here comes from a study of PD-1 blockade in classical Hodgkin lymphoma. As for the study in general: Patients were administered nivolumab (3 mg/kg intravenously) every 2 weeks.

Study-wide results and limits: The repertoire differences lack a defined cause, possibly disease activity or prior therapy.

In the case of this clone: Its matching antigen is unknown.

TCRdb keeps only in-frame clones here, not all; method: immunoSEQ multiplex PCR. The sample contains around 65,000 clones, 85% to 90% of which appear only once. Germline V gives CDR1 SGHAT, CDR2 FQNNGV. The CDR3 runs to 18 residues. Trimming left V 6 bases short and J 2 bases short, with 25 bases between. All patients experienced relapse after autologous stem cell transplantation, and brentuximab vedotin exposure was variable. The receptor was derived from a human donor with classical Hodgkin lymphoma. Here the sequenced sample was peripheral blood mononuclear cells (PBMCs), taken at baseline. The chain couples TRBV11-2 to TRBJ1-2; weak D call: TRBD1 (5 bases). CDR3 loop: CASRLSPGLTRENYGYTF. The CDR3 nucleotides are TGTGCCAGCAGACTATCACCGGGACTCACGAGAGAGAACTATGGCTACACCTTC.